Below, 16 T cell receptor beta chains from the same sample are listed, as sequenced in a study of naive and memory T cell subsets. Adult healthy volunteers gave 2.5 ml peripheral blood for whole-blood RNA. Blood and skin TCR RNA was reverse transcribed with alpha and beta constant primers. Via MiXCR, TCRdb re-called the 5' RACE reads, giving one row per CDR3 protein. This table holds approximately 27,000 distinct CDR3 sequences, roughly 25% found once. The source is a female donor in good health.

The chain carries TRBV7-2 and TRBJ2-7; the match to TRBD2 covers 8 bases. CDR3 length: 15 amino acids. V dropped 1 base and J dropped 1; count of bases not matched to a gene: 3. The V gene's germline CDR1 is SGHTA and CDR2 FQGNSA. The CDR3 here is CASSLDTSGSYEQYF. For the CDR3, the DNA is TGTGCCAGCAGCTTAGACACTAGCGGATCCTACGAGCAGTACTTC.

The J gene is TRBJ1-2, the V gene TRBV6-4; unclear D gene. This CDR3 region has 13 residues. From germline, CDR1 is MRHNA and CDR2 SNTAGT. Trimming removed 2 bases from V and 8 bases from J, with 12 bases in between. The CDR3 loop reads CASSDHPAGGYTF. CDR3 nucleotides: TGTGCCAGCAGTGACCACCCGGCGGGCGGCTACACCTTC.

Details on this clonotype: Mismatch with germline at one junction end may stem from a read error. This chain joins TRBV6-2 or TRBV6-3 and TRBJ1-5, with D perhaps TRBD1 (6 bases). Germline lookup yields CDR1 MNHEY and CDR2 SVGEGT. This CDR3 is 16 amino acids long. The CDR3 sequence: CASSYIGRGNDQPQNF. The CDR3 DNA follows: TGTGCCAGCAGTTACATCGGCAGGGGTAATGATCAGCCCCAGAATTTT.

The sample holds a few counts of this clonotype. The chain is built from TRBV20-1 and TRBJ2-1; 9 bases match TRBD2. Per germline, CDR1 DFQATT and CDR2 SNEGSKA (reference sequence). Unmatched junction bases numbered 10, after V lost 5 bases and J lost 5 bases. This CDR3 is built from 15 residues. The CDR3 loop is CSAPPGLARDNEQFF. The CDR3 region has the DNA TGCAGTGCTCCCCCTGGACTAGCGAGGGACAATGAGCAGTTCTTC.

Many counts were recorded for this clonotype. The J gene is TRBJ1-1, the V gene TRBV11-3; 7 bases fit TRBD1. V shed 5 bases, J shed 5 bases, and the junction held 8 bases outside the gene matches. The CDR3 is 14 amino acids. Per germline, CDR1 SGHNT and CDR2 YENEEA. CDR3 residues: CASSQGGEGTEAFF. CDR3 bases: TGTGCCAGCAGCCAGGGGGGCGAAGGGACTGAAGCTTTCTTT.

J is TRBJ2-2 and V is TRBV6-4; TRBD2 matches 8 bases. Trimming cost V 8 bases and J 1 base; bases outside gene matches: 9. Germline V CDR1 and CDR2: MRHNA, SNTAGT. The CDR3 length is 16 residues. The CDR3 DNA reads as TGTGCCAGCGGGGAGCTAGCGGGCCAGAACACCGGGGAGCTGTTTTTT. Protein product: CASGELAGQNTGELFF.

This clonotype was picked up many times. The chain joins TRBV20-1 to TRBJ2-7; no clear D gene. The CDR3 length is 11 residues. V lost 3 bases and J lost 7, with 10 bases in between. CDR1 and CDR2 from the germline V gene are DFQATT and SNEGSKA (reference sequence). The CDR3 region is CSARASIEQYF. CDR3 coding DNA: TGCAGTGCTAGGGCTAGTATTGAGCAGTACTTC.

This clonotype was recorded many times. The chain is built from TRBV2 and TRBJ1-5, with unresolved D. Germline lookup yields CDR1 SNHLY and CDR2 FYNNEI. V was shortened by 6 bases and J by 2 bases, with 14 bases between the two germline ends. The CDR3 runs to 15 residues. The CDR3 nucleotides are TGTGCCAGCAGAACCAAACGGGCTCGCAATCAGCCCCAGCATTTT. This codes for CASRTKRARNQPQHF. The full variable domain, completed using reference TRBV2 and TRBJ1-5, is EPEVTQTPSHQVTQMGQEVILRCVPISNHLYFYWYRQILGQKVEFLVSFYNNEISEKSEIFDDQFSVERPDGSNFTLKIRSTKLEDSAMYFCASRTKRARNQPQHFGDGTRLSIL.

The chain carries TRBV5-1 and TRBJ2-2; D is unresolved. CDR3 length: 11 residues. Trimming took 3 bases from V and 9 from J, leaving 6 bases between them. Germline V lookup: CDR1 SGHRS, CDR2 YFSETQ. CDR3: CASSWARELFF. The CDR3 DNA follows: TGCGCCAGCAGCTGGGCCAGGGAGCTGTTTTTT.

This clonotype is labeled as medium-sized. J is TRBJ2-7 and V is TRBV6-2 or TRBV6-3, with D uncertain. Trimming took off 6 bases at V and 3 bases at J, with 9 bases between the two ends. CDR3 length: 12 residues. CDR1 and CDR2 from the germline V gene are MNHEY and SVGEGT. This CDR3 is CASSPVSYEQYF. The CDR3 DNA follows: TGTGCCAGCAGCCCCGTGAGCTACGAGCAGTACTTC.

This clonotype was seen at least ten times. The chain recombines TRBV5-1 with TRBJ2-1; D is ambiguous. This CDR3 has 13 amino acids. The germline CDR1 and CDR2 sequences are SGHRS and YFSETQ. Trimming removed 6 bases at V and 4 bases at J, with 11 bases between. This CDR3 is CASKTGQYNEQFF. CDR3 coding DNA: TGCGCCAGCAAGACCGGCCAATACAATGAGCAGTTCTTC.

This clonotype was counted many times. This chain links TRBV6-5 with TRBJ2-7; 8 nucleotides line up with TRBD2. Per the germline V gene, CDR1 is MNHEY and CDR2 is SVGAGI. The V segment lost 7 bases and the J segment 2 bases; nucleotides outside the gene matches: 4. The CDR3 is made up of 13 amino acids. The CDR3 reads CASIPGLAYEQYF. CDR3 nucleotide sequence: TGTGCCAGCATCCCGGGACTAGCCTACGAGCAGTACTTC.

V usage is TRBV20-1 and J usage is TRBJ2-3, with TRBD2 matching over 10 bases. After removal of 3 bases from V and 5 bases from J, the junction contained 5 bases not matched to a gene. Germline V gives CDR1 DFQATT, CDR2 SNEGSKA (reference sequence). The CDR3 spans 14 residues. The CDR3 loop reads CSASGTSVGDTQYF. The CDR3, as DNA: TGCAGTGCTAGCGGGACTAGCGTCGGAGATACGCAGTATTTT.

This clonotype was seen a handful of times. The chain recombines TRBV20-1 with TRBJ1-5; D is ambiguous. The CDR3 length is 14 residues. Germline V lookup: CDR1 DFQATT, CDR2 SNEGSKA (reference sequence). Trimming removed 3 bases from V and 7 bases from J, with 16 bases in between. CDR3: CSASSSGVGQPQHF. Here the CDR3 DNA reads TGCAGTGCTAGCTCGTCAGGTGTCGGCCAGCCCCAGCATTTT.

CDR3 in amino acids: CASSRTDFYGYTF. The DNA of the CDR3 is TGTGCCAGCAGCCGGACAGATTTCTATGGCTACACCTTC. This rearrangement joins TRBV27 to TRBJ1-2; a weak D match, TRBD1 (6 bases). The germline V and J ends were trimmed by 6 bases and 4 bases, with 12 bases remaining between them. The CDR3 has 13 amino acids. CDR1 and CDR2 from the germline V gene are MNHEY and SMNVEV (reference sequence).

The chain is built from TRBV5-1 and TRBJ2-3; possible D gene TRBD1, 6 bases. This CDR3 has 14 amino acids. CDR1 is SGHRS and CDR2 is YFSETQ in the germline V gene. V lost 0 bases and J lost 2, with 7 bases in between. The DNA of the CDR3 is TGCGCCAGCAGCTTGGGGGACAACACAGATACGCAGTATTTT. Its translation: CASSLGDNTDTQYF.